The following is a T cell receptor (beta chain) sequence with its context. The age range of participants was 18 to 89 years, with residence in under 25 US areas. Germline trimming cut 9 bases from V and 3 bases from J; bases unmatched to any gene: 15. This CDR3 comprises 16 residues. Germline-derived CDR1 and CDR2 are KGHDR and SFDVKD. The data originate from a study of blood T cell repertoires in COVID-19. On the study more broadly: COVID-19 samples, acute and convalescent, were from the United States, Italy and Spain.

This table comes from immunoSEQ multiplex PCR, and its TCRdb copy is limited to in-frame clones, with some not included. The table has about 340,000 clones, approximately 83% seen once. The source is a woman aged 40 to 50 with acute COVID-19. This sequence joins TRBV24-1 and TRBJ2-7; TRBD1 matches at 8 bases. Material for sequencing was PBMCs or T cells enriched from blood (not recorded which). The CDR3 DNA follows: TGTGCCACCCCTGAGATAATGGGACAGGAGATCTACGAGCAGTACTTC. Translating it yields CATPEIMGQEIYEQYF.